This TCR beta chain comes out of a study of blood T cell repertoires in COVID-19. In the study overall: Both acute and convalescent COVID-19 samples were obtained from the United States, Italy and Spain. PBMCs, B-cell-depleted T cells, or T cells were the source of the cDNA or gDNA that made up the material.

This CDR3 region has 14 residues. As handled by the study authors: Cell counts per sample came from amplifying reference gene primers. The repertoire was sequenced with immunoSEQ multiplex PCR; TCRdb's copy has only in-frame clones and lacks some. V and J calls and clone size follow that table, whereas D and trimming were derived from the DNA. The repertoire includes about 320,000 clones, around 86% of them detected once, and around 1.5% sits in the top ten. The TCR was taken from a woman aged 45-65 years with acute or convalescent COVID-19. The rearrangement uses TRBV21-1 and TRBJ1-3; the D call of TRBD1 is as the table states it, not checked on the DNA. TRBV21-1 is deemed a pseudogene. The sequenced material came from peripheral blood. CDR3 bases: TGTGCCAGCAGGATCAGGGGGAATGGAAACACCATATATTTT. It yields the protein CASRIRGNGNTIYF.